This T cell receptor (beta chain) was captured in a study of CD8+ T cells in alopecia areata. This clone was counted a few times. In each case, RNA was isolated and then reverse transcribed into cDNA as the sequencing template. The data were produced by immunoSEQ multiplex PCR, yet TCRdb's version contains in-frame clones alone and is incomplete. Of about 200,000 clones in the sample, roughly two fifths were seen once. Treatment: oral pan-JAK inhibitor, 5-10 mg twice daily. The CDR3 extends over 14 amino acids. Germline V gene sequence: CDR1 LGHNT, CDR2 FRNRAP. With 1 base removed from V and 3 bases from J, the gap between germline ends came to 7 bases.

This material consisted of CD4+ T cells sorted from blood, taken around week 31, from a patient treated with tofacitinib. The TCR sequence derives from a human donor with alopecia areata. V gene TRBV12-5 combines with J gene TRBJ2-1; D is possibly TRBD1 or TRBD2 (5 bases each). The CDR3 here is CASGLGDVYNEQFF. DNA of the CDR3: TGTGCTAGTGGTTTGGGGGACGTCTACAATGAGCAGTTCTTC.